The following is a T cell receptor beta chain sequence with its context. Antigen unknown. Genomic DNA templated the TCR beta VDJ and CDR3 profiling. TCRdb reanalysed the reads using MiXCR and keeps one entry per CDR3 protein. The sample holds 150,000 to 200,000 distinct CDR3 sequences, 55% to 70% seen once. The data were obtained in a study of CD8+CD57+ T cells in acquired aplastic anemia. General study results and limits: In CD8+ cells, Simpson's diversity showed no significant difference between patients and controls.

This TCR was recovered from a human donor with severe aplastic anemia or a healthy control (not recorded which). Material: sorted CD4+, CD8+, or CD8+CD57+ T cells (not recorded which) from PBMCs.

CDR3 amino acids: CASSSDYKNTEAFF. DNA for the CDR3: TGTGCCAGCAGTTCGGACTACAAGAACACTGAAGCTTTCTTT. V is TRBV12-3 or TRBV12-4 and J is TRBJ1-1; D call uncertain. This CDR3 has 14 amino acids. The V and J ends lost 4 bases and 1 base respectively, with 10 bases between them.